This T cell receptor beta chain was sequenced for a study of OX40 agonist ivuxolimab in advanced cancers. Notes on the research overall: Ivuxolimab was a fully human IgG2 agonistic monoclonal antibody targeting the costimulatory receptor OX40 (CD134). Intravenous ivuxolimab was administered to patients every 2 weeks at six dose levels: 0.01, 0.1, 0.3, 1.5, 3 and 10 mg/kg. Of the approximately 50 dose-escalation patients, hepatocellular carcinoma was present in 19, melanoma in some 15, renal cell carcinoma in 9 and head and neck cancer in 9. The dose-escalation cohort was 82.7% male with a mean age of around 64 years, ranging from 23 to 79. Patients were allowed to have had prior anti-PD-1, anti-PD-L1 or anti-CTLA-4 therapy, and approximately 40% of the dose-escalation patients had previously received checkpoint inhibitors. Partial responses occurred in three dose-escalation patients: two with cutaneous melanoma and one with hepatocellular carcinoma. The point of sequencing TCRbeta in the periphery was to test whether ivuxolimab changed TCR sequence diversity and drove clonal T-cell expansion. The paper describes the monotherapy dose-escalation part (N = 52 patients) of the phase I trial of ivuxolimab. Here is what the overall study found, with its caveats: Low levels of normalized T-cell clonal expansion were also seen in some patients who did not respond. After ivuxolimab, CD8+ T cells had more expanded clones than CD4+ T cells on average. At doses of 0.1 to 3.0 mg/kg, clonal expansion of both CD4+ and CD8+ blood T cells was observed from baseline to week 6. Antigen specificity was not determined for the clonally expanded peripheral T cells. Partial responders in the 0.1-3.0 mg/kg groups had among the lowest normalized peripheral clonal expansion, especially among CD8+ T cells.

For sequencing of the TCRbeta CDR3 region, genomic DNA was extracted from the sorted cells. TCRbeta CDR3 regions were sequenced using the immunoSEQ Assay. TCRdb retrieved this table from immuneACCESS and kept in-frame rearrangements only. Not all clones are present; in checked studies, unresolved V genes account for under half, and no reason is known for the remainder. This sample holds around 62,000 clones; approximately 80% were observed only once. The ten most abundant clones make up about 5.5% of the sample. Of note for this clone: Its antigen is not yet known. Base quality data are lacking; no much larger clone is found one base away.

Patients with a history of autoimmune disease or receiving systemic immunosuppression were excluded from the trial. In every dose cohort, peripheral blood was drawn for TCR sequencing at baseline, cycle 4 day 1, and cycle 7 day 1. The samples were drawn from a first-in-human, open-label, multicenter phase I dose-escalation trial of ivuxolimab. The trial enrolled adults with locally advanced or metastatic head and neck squamous cell, hepatocellular, melanoma or renal cell carcinoma. Before TCR sequencing, CD4+ and CD8+ T cells were separately sorted from peripheral blood. The CDR3 has 16 amino acids, counting the end cysteine and phenylalanine. The sequence is cut down to CDR3 DNA, 48 bases in frame from base 1. Per the germline V gene (reference sequence), GTSNPN is the CDR1 and SVGIG is the CDR2. At the junction V is shortened by 3 bases and J by 3 bases; bases outside the gene matches: 6.

In this chain, TRBV30 is recombined with TRBJ2-7, with TRBD2 matching 15 junction bases. The sample consisted of CD4+ or CD8+ T cells sorted from blood, taken in a trial of the OX40 agonist ivuxolimab. This receptor was taken from an adult with an advanced solid tumor such as melanoma, head and neck, liver or kidney cancer. CDR3 reads: CAWRGTSGRIGYEQYF. The DNA is as follows: TGTGCCTGGAGGGGGACTAGCGGGAGGATAGGCTACGAGCAGTACTTC.